One and the same sample provided the 4 T cell receptor beta chains below, sequenced in a study of early T cells in non-severe SARS-CoV-2 infection. TCRdb recomputed calls from the 5' RACE reads with MiXCR, one row per CDR3 protein. The table records about 64,000 distinct CDR3 sequences, less than 20% of them present only once. This material consisted of whole blood, taken at baseline. Receptors originate from an adult who was a healthcare worker with PCR-confirmed SARS-CoV-2 infection or an uninfected control (not recorded which).

This clonotype occurred many times. The chain joins TRBV18 to TRBJ1-2, with 8 bases matching TRBD1. Germline CDR1 reads KGHSH; CDR2 reads LQKENI. Trimming cost V 3 bases and J 2 bases; bases outside gene matches: 8. This CDR3 is built from 16 residues. CDR3 loop: CASSPTGQGRNYGYTF. The CDR3 coding sequence is TGTGCCAGCTCACCTACCGGACAGGGACGGAACTATGGCTACACCTTC.

There are many counts of this clonotype. The genes are TRBV6-1 and TRBJ2-3, with 14 bases that match TRBD2. CDR1 is MNHNS, CDR2 SASEGT, per germline. V was clipped by 7 bases and J by 4 bases; unmatched bases: 4. The CDR3 consists of 15 residues. The CDR3 spells CASIPGLAGADTQYF. The CDR3 region has the DNA TGTGCCAGCATCCCGGGACTAGCGGGGGCAGATACGCAGTATTTT.

Only a few counts were recorded for this clonotype. The J gene is TRBJ1-5, the V gene TRBV7-9; no clear D gene. Germline lookup yields CDR1 SEHNR and CDR2 FQNEAQ (reference sequence). This CDR3 has 14 amino acids. With 1 base removed from V and 2 bases from J, the gap between germline ends came to 6 bases. CDR3 sequence: CASSLEGGNQPQHF. The CDR3 nucleotides are TGTGCCAGCAGCTTAGAGGGTGGCAATCAGCCCCAGCATTTT.

This clonotype occurred once. The rearrangement uses TRBV2 and TRBJ1-5; no definite D call. Deletions cut 4 bases from V and 6 bases from J, with 13 bases between. Germline V CDR1 and CDR2: SNHLY, FYNNEI. This CDR3 is 14 amino acids long. The CDR3 sequence: CASSVSGETQPQHF. In DNA, the CDR3 is TGTGCCAGCAGTGTTTCGGGAGAAACTCAGCCCCAGCATTTT. The full variable domain, its missing parts supplied by reference TRBV2 and TRBJ1-5, is EPEVTQTPSHQVTQMGQEVILRCVPISNHLYFYWYRQILGQKVEFLVSFYNNEISEKSEIFDDQFSVERPDGSNFTLKIRSTKLEDSAMYFCASSVSGETQPQHFGDGTRLSIL.